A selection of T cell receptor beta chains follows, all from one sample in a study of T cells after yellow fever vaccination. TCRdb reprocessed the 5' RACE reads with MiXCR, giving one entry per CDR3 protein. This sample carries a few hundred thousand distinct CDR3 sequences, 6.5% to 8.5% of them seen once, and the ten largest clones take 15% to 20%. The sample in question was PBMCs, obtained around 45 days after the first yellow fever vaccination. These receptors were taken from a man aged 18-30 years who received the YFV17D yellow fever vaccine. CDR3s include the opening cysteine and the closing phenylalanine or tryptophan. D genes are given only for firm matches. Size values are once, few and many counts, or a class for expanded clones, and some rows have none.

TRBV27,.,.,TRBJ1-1,CASSFREVSTEAFF,TGTGCCAGCAGTTTCAGGGAGGTGAGCACTGAAGCTTTCTTT
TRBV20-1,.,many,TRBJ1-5,CSAGSGDQPQHF,TGCAGTGCTGGATCGGGGGATCAGCCCCAGCATTTT
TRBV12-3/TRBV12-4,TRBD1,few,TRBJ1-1,CASSPTGWIAFF,TGTGCCAGCAGTCCGACAGGGTGGATAGCTTTCTTT
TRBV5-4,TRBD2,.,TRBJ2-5,CASSLANSGGWETQYF,TGTGCCAGCAGCTTGGCTAACAGCGGGGGATGGGAGACCCAGTACTTC
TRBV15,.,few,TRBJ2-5,CATSRVNSPQETQYF,TGTGCCACCAGCAGAGTCAATAGCCCCCAAGAGACCCAGTACTTC
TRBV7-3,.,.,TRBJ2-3,CASSLLSGYPPIYSTDTQYF,TGTGCCAGCAGCTTATTAAGTGGGTACCCTCCAATCTACAGCACAGATACGCAGTATTTT
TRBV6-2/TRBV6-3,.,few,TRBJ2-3,CASSFAGRSDTQYF,TGTGCCAGCAGTTTTGCGGGGAGGTCTGATACGCAGTATTTT
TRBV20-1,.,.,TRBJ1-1,CSAQSRTVNTEAFF,TGCAGTGCTCAATCAAGGACTGTGAACACTGAAGCTTTCTTT
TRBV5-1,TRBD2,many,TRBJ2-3,CASSLPLAGGVGTQYF,TGCGCCAGCAGCTTGCCCCTAGCGGGGGGAGTAGGTACGCAGTATTTT
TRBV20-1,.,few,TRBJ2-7,CSAAPGQKGGSSYEQYF,TGCAGTGCTGCCCCGGGACAAAAAGGAGGGAGTTCCTACGAGCAGTACTTC
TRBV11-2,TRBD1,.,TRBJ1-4,CASSRTNRGRNEKLFF,TGTGCCAGCAGCCGTACCAACAGGGGGCGAAATGAAAAACTGTTTTTT
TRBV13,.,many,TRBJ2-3,CASSLLEGTDTQYF,TGTGCCAGCAGCTTACTTGAGGGCACAGATACGCAGTATTTT
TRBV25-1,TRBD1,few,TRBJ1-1,CASSEDRGWYTEAFF,TGTGCCAGCAGTGAGGACAGGGGCTGGTACACTGAAGCTTTCTTT
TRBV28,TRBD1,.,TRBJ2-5,CASSPNRDRGKETQYF,TGTGCCAGCAGTCCCAACCGGGACAGGGGGAAGGAGACCCAGTACTTC
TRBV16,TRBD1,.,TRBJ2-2,CASGSRGPCGVLFF,TGTGCCAGCGGCTCCAGGGGGCCTTGTGGGGTGCTGTTTTTT
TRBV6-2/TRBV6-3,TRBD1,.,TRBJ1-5,CASTATGTGGAWQPQHF,TGTGCCAGCACTGCGACCGGGACAGGGGGCGCCTGGCAGCCCCAGCATTTT
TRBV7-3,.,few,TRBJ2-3,CASSPVLGRADTQYF,TGTGCCAGCAGCCCCGTTTTGGGCCGGGCAGATACGCAGTATTTT
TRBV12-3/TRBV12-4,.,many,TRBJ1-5,CASSPGPQRPQHF,TGTGCCAGCAGTCCCGGACCGCAAAGGCCCCAGCATTTT
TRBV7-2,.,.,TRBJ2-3,CASSSLGGSSTDTQYF,TGTGCCAGCAGCTCCCTCGGGGGCAGTAGCACAGATACGCAGTATTTT
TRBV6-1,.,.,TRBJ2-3,CASMIRGFIGTDTQYF,TGTGCCAGCATGATTCGGGGCTTTATCGGCACAGATACGCAGTATTTT
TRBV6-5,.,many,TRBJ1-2,CASREANYGYTF,TGTGCCAGCCGAGAGGCAAACTATGGCTACACCTTC
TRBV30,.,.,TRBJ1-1,CAWSPQGTEAFF,TGTGCCTGGAGTCCTCAGGGGACTGAAGCTTTCTTT
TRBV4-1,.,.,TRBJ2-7,CASSQVTRVYEQYF,TGCGCCAGCAGCCAAGTGACGCGGGTCTACGAGCAGTACTTC
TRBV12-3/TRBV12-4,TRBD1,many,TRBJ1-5,CASSAQGNQPQHF,TGTGCCAGCAGTGCACAGGGGAATCAGCCCCAGCATTTT
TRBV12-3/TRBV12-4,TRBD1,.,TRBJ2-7,CASKTGYSDEQYF,TGTGCCAGTAAGACAGGGTATTCGGACGAGCAGTACTTC
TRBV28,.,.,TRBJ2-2,CASSGRVWGELFF,TGTGCCAGCAGTGGCAGGGTTTGGGGGGAGCTGTTTTTT
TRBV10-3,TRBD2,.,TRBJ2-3,CAIRPSGGTTSTDTQYF,TGTGCCATCAGGCCATCGGGGGGGACGACTAGCACAGATACGCAGTATTTT
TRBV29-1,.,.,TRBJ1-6,CSVGAENNSPLHF,TGCAGCGTTGGGGCGGAAAATAATTCACCCCTCCACTTT
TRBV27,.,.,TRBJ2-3,CASSFRYGDSTQDTQYF,TGTGCCAGCAGTTTTCGTTACGGGGACTCAACCCAGGATACGCAGTATTTT
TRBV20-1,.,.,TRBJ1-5,CSARVGQPQHF,TGCAGTGCAAGGGTCGGTCAGCCCCAGCATTTT
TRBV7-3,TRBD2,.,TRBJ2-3,CASSLNGLAGGSTDTQYF,TGTGCCAGCAGCTTAAACGGACTAGCGGGGGGTAGCACAGATACGCAGTATTTT
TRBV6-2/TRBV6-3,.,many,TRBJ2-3,CASSDFLATDTQYF,TGTGCCAGCAGTGATTTTTTAGCGACAGATACGCAGTATTTT
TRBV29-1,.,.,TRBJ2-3,CSVASVRAGLGPHTDTQYF,TGCAGCGTTGCTTCCGTAAGGGCAGGGTTGGGTCCACACACAGATACGCAGTATTTT
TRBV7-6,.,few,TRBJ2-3,CASSLVVRSTDTQYF,TGTGCCAGCAGCTTAGTGGTCAGAAGCACAGATACGCAGTATTTT